This T cell receptor (beta chain) derives from a study of cytomegalovirus exposure and HLA in healthy donors. Turning to this clone: Its antigen is as yet unknown.

Researchers ran the PCR with 60 Vbeta and 13 Jbeta primers. The repertoire was sequenced with immunoSEQ multiplex PCR; TCRdb's copy has only in-frame clones and lacks some. Of about 160,000 clones in the sample, almost 80% were seen once. Healthy individuals who donated bone marrow served as the donors. The CDR3 contains 13 residues. V was shortened by 1 base and J by 3 bases, with 6 bases between the two germline ends. Germline V gene lookup returns CDR1 SGHVS and CDR2 FNYEAQ. Study outcomes and limitations: Most TCR sequences were rare, but some public TCRs occurred in many donors. The study labeled 150 to 200 TCR beta chains cytomegalovirus-associated. A link between a missense DCLRE1C variant and TCR beta V- and J-gene trimming emerged from a later analysis.

The source of this sequence is a man younger than 35 in good health and CMV-seropositive. The source material was PBMCs. This chain links TRBV7-6 with TRBJ1-1, with D unclear. CDR3 protein: CASSLGTDTEAFF. The CDR3, as DNA: TGTGCCAGCAGCTTAGGTACGGACACTGAAGCTTTCTTT.